This entry lists 5 T cell receptor beta chains sequenced from one sample in a study of Ad26.COV2.S vaccination and SARS-CoV-2 variants. The treatment is: 15 to 20 received Ad26.COV2.S at low or high dose, single or two shots; about 5 received placebo; per-sample allocation not given. Sampling was performed 63 days after the first vaccine or placebo injection. Clones were sequenced by immunoSEQ multiplex PCR, and TCRdb holds only the in-frame ones, with some missing. The sample gives 300,000 to 350,000 clones, approximately 87% of which show up once; roughly 6% is in the top ten. The specimen comprised peripheral blood, sampled in a trial of Ad26.COV2.S vaccine versus placebo. These receptors were obtained from a person aged 18-60 years who received the Ad26.COV2.S COVID-19 vaccine or a placebo.

The chain links TRBV24-1 to TRBJ2-1, with 13 bases fitting TRBD2. Germline CDR1 reads KGHDR; CDR2 reads SFDVKD. The CDR3 is 13 amino acids. V gave up 9 bases and J gave up 5 bases; unmatched junction bases: 0. The CDR3 coding sequence is TGTGCCACCGGACTAGCGGGGGACAATGAGCAGTTCTTC. Translation: CATGLAGDNEQFF.

The chain joins TRBV4-1 to TRBJ2-3; perhaps TRBD1 as D (5 bases). CDR3 length: 17 amino acids. Trimming cost V 2 bases and J 7 bases, with 22 bases left between them. CDR1 and CDR2 (germline): MGHRA, YSYEKL. The CDR3 spells CASSQTRADLKGNTQYF. As DNA, the CDR3 is TGCGCCAGCAGCCAAACACGCGCGGACCTAAAGGGGAATACGCAGTATTTT.

The CDR3 loop reads CASSASRGNYGYTF. DNA for the CDR3: TGTGCCAGCAGTGCGTCCAGGGGGAACTATGGCTACACCTTC. The rearrangement links TRBV25-1 to TRBJ1-2; 7 bases match TRBD1. This CDR3 spans 14 amino acids. Germline V gene sequence: CDR1 MGHDK, CDR2 SYGVNS. J lost 2 bases, V lost 4 bases, and 4 bases had no gene match.

This chain joins TRBV7-2 and TRBJ1-2; maybe TRBD1 (6 bases). V lost 5 bases and J 1 base, leaving 11 bases between the germline ends. The CDR3 runs 14 residues. The germline V gene encodes CDR1 SGHTA and CDR2 FQGNSA. The CDR3 protein is CASSLGGFNYGYTF. DNA for the CDR3: TGTGCCAGCAGCCTAGGGGGATTTAACTATGGCTACACCTTC.

This chain uses TRBV4-1 with TRBJ1-2, with 10 positions matching TRBD1. This CDR3 has 18 residues. Germline CDR1 reads MGHRA; CDR2 reads YSYEKL. V dropped 6 bases and J dropped 8; count of bases not matched to a gene: 21. The CDR3 bases are TGCGCCAGCAGACTAAGCTTGGGGACAGGGGAGAGGGAAAGAGGCTACACCTTC. This sequence encodes CASRLSLGTGERERGYTF.